This T cell receptor (beta chain) is drawn from a study of shared clonotypes between healthy human individuals. Study overall: A couple of women and a few men aged 18 to 49 served as donors. Findings of the study overall: Non-shared clonotypes were found to have lower generation probabilities than the clonotypes that were shared by all four of the sorted-subset donors. Rarefaction revealed incomplete sorted-subset sequencing despite large depth.

CD8 cells regarded as naive lacked CD45RO, were positively chosen for CCR7, and omitted terminally differentiated effector memory CD45RA+ cells. On this clone: Its antigen remains unknown.

This CDR3 contains 13 residues. V shed 6 bases and J 4 bases; nucleotides not matched to a gene: 6. Per the germline V gene, CDR1 is SQVTM and CDR2 is ANQGSEA. Deep-level assay runs were performed. Clones were read by immunoSEQ multiplex PCR, and TCRdb kept only the in-frame ones, dropping some. The sample lists about 2,100,000 clones, about 93% occurring once. This chain joins TRBV29-1 and TRBJ2-1; 7 bases line up with TRBD2. The sequence derives from a man younger than 35 in good health. Some clones in this sample may be carry-over from other donors' samples. The sequenced sample was naive CD8+ T cells from PBMCs. The chain's CDR3 is CSVLGRRYNEQFF. DNA for the CDR3: TGCAGCGTGCTCGGGAGGCGTTACAATGAGCAGTTCTTC.